This TCR beta chain was captured in a study of shared T cell receptors in the human thymus. CDR3 length: 17 amino acids. V was pared by 4 bases and J by 5 bases, with 12 bases of the junction left unmatched. Germline CDR1 ENHRY, CDR2 SYGVKD. Some clones are missing from TCRdb's copy, which holds only in-frame ones; the method was immunoSEQ multiplex PCR. The sample lists about 710,000 clones, around 87% occurring once. This same sample was also taken into another study, of human thymus T cells. This second study notes: Donors consisted of healthy Finnish infants (having corrective surgery for congenital heart defects). The source of the thymus tissue was resections taken during corrective heart surgery. Thymic as well as blood repertoires seemed to favor certain V and J genes unevenly. Among unrelated individuals, related research reported thymic repertoires that overlapped highly.

Input material: thymocytes. V usage is TRBV10-3 and J usage is TRBJ1-5, with 9 bases fitting TRBD1. This TCR derives from a boy younger than two with a congenital heart defect. The CDR3 loop reads CAISVGIVGQGHQPQHF. As DNA, the CDR3 is TGTGCCATCAGTGTTGGTATAGTGGGACAGGGTCATCAGCCCCAGCATTTT.